This is a list of T cell receptor beta chains from one sample in a study of PD-1 blockade in classical Hodgkin lymphoma. Sequenced by immunoSEQ multiplex PCR; TCRdb stores in-frame clones only, minus some. Of some 22,000 clones listed, roughly 75% are singletons. This specimen consisted of peripheral blood mononuclear cells (PBMCs), obtained before the second cycle of nivolumab. The source is a human donor with classical Hodgkin lymphoma. Both conserved end residues are part of each CDR3. A D gene is named only where the DNA matches it firmly. Where a row states a size, it is once, few, many or the class of an expanded clone; other rows omit it.

TRBD2,TRBJ2-3,15,NA,TRBV28,CASSSQSGGLNTQYF,TGTGCCAGCAGCTCCCAATCGGGGGGGCTAAATACGCAGTATTTT
TRBD2,TRBJ2-3,22,NA,TRBV30,CAWTPITFLAGGPQGPKDTQYF,TGTGCCTGGACCCCCATAACGTTCCTAGCGGGAGGGCCTCAGGGGCCCAAGGATACGCAGTATTTT
TRBD2,TRBJ2-3,13,NA,TRBV4-3,CASSLAGGRAQYF,TGCGCCAGCAGCTTAGCGGGAGGGAGGGCGCAGTATTTT
TRBD1,TRBJ2-4,14,NA,TRBV6-5,CASSSGQGKNIQYF,TGTGCCAGCAGTTCGGGACAGGGGAAAAACATTCAGTACTTC
TRBD1,TRBJ2-6,19,NA,TRBV19,CASTFHPGQGSSGANVLTF,TGTGCCAGTACCTTCCATCCGGGACAGGGGTCCTCTGGGGCCAACGTCCTGACTTTC
NA,TRBJ2-4,14,NA,TRBV5-1,CASSLLGAKNIQYF,TGCGCCAGCAGTCTGTTGGGGGCCAAAAACATTCAGTACTTC
TRBD1,TRBJ2-3,14,NA,TRBV10-3,CAIGGQGWTDTQYF,TGTGCCATCGGGGGACAGGGATGGACAGATACGCAGTATTTT
NA,TRBJ1-5,14,NA,TRBV18,CASSPDSSNQPQHF,TGTGCCAGCTCACCGGACAGCTCCAATCAGCCCCAGCATTTT
TRBD2,TRBJ2-2,18,NA,TRBV6-4,CASSDSALAGPNTGELFF,TGTGCCAGCAGTGACTCGGCTCTAGCGGGACCGAACACCGGGGAGCTGTTTTTT
TRBD2,TRBJ2-4,16,NA,TRBV2,CASSEGLAGAKNIQYF,TGTGCCAGCAGTGAAGGGCTAGCGGGAGCCAAAAACATTCAGTACTTC
NA,TRBJ2-7,14,NA,TRBV5-4,CASAPSLLPGEQYF,TGTGCCAGCGCGCCGTCTCTACTGCCTGGCGAGCAGTACTTC
TRBD1,TRBJ1-2,16,NA,TRBV5-6,CASSLAWDRVLYGYTF,TGTGCCAGCAGCTTGGCATGGGACAGGGTTCTTTATGGCTACACCTTC
TRBD1,TRBJ2-2,14,NA,TRBV9,CASATGGGTGELFF,TGTGCCAGCGCAACAGGGGGCGGGACCGGGGAGCTGTTTTTT
NA,TRBJ1-4,11,NA,TRBV6-6,CASSANEKLFF,TGTGCCAGCAGCGCTAATGAAAAACTGTTTTTT
TRBD1,TRBJ2-7,18,NA,TRBV7-9,CASSQTGGPGASIYEQYF,TGTGCCAGCAGCCAAACAGGGGGCCCTGGCGCGAGCATTTACGAGCAGTACTTC
TRBD1,TRBJ1-3,17,few,TRBV9,CASSVNYRDSSGNTIYF,TGTGCCAGCAGCGTGAACTACAGGGACAGCTCTGGAAACACCATATATTTT
NA,TRBJ2-5,17,few,TRBV15,CATSRDLDSGYQETQYF,TGTGCCACCAGCAGAGATTTGGATTCGGGATACCAAGAGACCCAGTACTTC